This T cell receptor (beta chain) was identified during a study of cytomegalovirus exposure and HLA in healthy donors listed by TCRdb under 2017. Context from the whole study: In an earlier analysis of 550 to 750 of the donors, approximately 260 Gb of sequence data and 100 million or so unique TCR beta sequences from roughly 200 million T cells were reported. An early release covering 550 to 700 HLA-typed donors comprised approximately 290 gigabases of sequencing data and 85 million or so unique TCR sequences. The genetic ancestry cluster associated with self-reported Caucasian donors included about four fifths of the approximately 400 genotyped donors. The study aimed to test whether signatures of past pathogen exposure could be identified by cataloging public T cell receptors. Using immunosequencing, the study profiled T cell repertoires from approximately 700 subjects and related those repertoires to cytomegalovirus serostatus. In addition to the first cohort of 666 subjects, a separate validation cohort of 100 to 150 different subjects was used. The study combined high-throughput TCR immunosequencing, statistical association of individual TCRs with disease status, and machine learning to predict cytomegalovirus infection status. A later analysis re-analyzed previously published TCR beta repertoires from 660 or so donors and added high-resolution HLA genotyping to study TCR occurrence patterns. In the later analysis, no new phenotypic data were used to find candidate immune exposures; instead, reliance was placed on TCR beta sequences and their occurrence across donors. An earlier analysis of 587 of the donors used high-throughput TCR beta sequencing to judge whether each TCR beta V gene segment behaved as functional or pseudogenic. Donor age, sex, ethnicity and CMV serostatus were compiled alongside the repertoire data. In a later genetic analysis, genome-wide SNP genotypes for about three fifths of the 666 donors were used, and that subset was treated as a discovery cohort. Every discovery cohort repertoire had been produced on one sequencing platform. HLA typing covered class I and class II loci at four-digit resolution. The number of donors typed differed by locus, with roughly 620-640 for A, B, C, DRB1 and DQB1, around 560 for DQA1, nearly 610 for DPA1, and around 450 for DPB1. A few DR-DQ haplotypes were treated as single units for association and clustering because of strong linkage in the cohort. Among a few hundred genotyped donors of the cohort, an average of approximately 240,000 unique TCR beta nucleotide sequences were sequenced per donor, around 20% of them non-productive.

Compared with germline, V lacks 0 bases and J lacks 0 bases; bases without a gene match: 9. Spanning cysteine to phenylalanine, the CDR3 consists of 19 amino acids. The CDR3 DNA has 57 bases and is translated from base 1. As encoded in the germline V gene, CDR1 is SGHRS while CDR2 is YFSETQ. As concerns this clone: Its antigen is unknown. No base-level quality is on record; no much larger clone is a single base apart.

The study at large found these results: In vitro tests confirmed that three of the cytomegalovirus-associated TCR beta chains recognize cytomegalovirus antigens. Correlated functional status among segregating V segments might be attributable to linkage disequilibrium, but an unknown experimental factor could not be ruled out. In a later analysis, TCR association rates were found to vary across HLA loci, with the most associated TCRs seen for DRB1 alleles and the fewest for HLA-C alleles. A total of around 150 TCR beta chains were listed by the study as associated with cytomegalovirus. A later analysis found that HLA-associated TCR beta chains were more clonally expanded and had lower generation probabilities than equally common non-associated chains. At a false discovery rate of 0.05, a later analysis linked around 15,000 TCR beta sequences to specific HLA alleles. HLA typing was unavailable for some donors at each locus, so association tests used only the typed subset. A further reported finding was that TCR beta sequences accurately predicted the HLA-A and HLA-B alleles for most subjects in the first cohort. V-gene and J-gene trimming of TCR beta chains was associated with a missense DCLRE1C variant in a later genetic analysis, and the association was replicated in an independent cohort. Most TCR sequences were seen in very few donors, while some public TCRs were found in many individuals. A later analysis found that most CMV-associated TCR beta chains appeared HLA-restricted, with HLA associations seemingly driven largely by CMV exposure. The classifier was reported to diagnose cytomegalovirus status with high specificity and sensitivity in both the original cohort and the validation cohort. In an earlier analysis of about 600 of the donors, most TCR beta V segments appeared in productive rearrangements about 87% or about 30% of the time, broadly matching IMGT annotations. A cluster of highly shared sequence variants was judged likely to represent a technical artifact of the sequencing pipeline. Only TCR beta chains were sequenced in this cohort, and the absence of alpha or paired-chain data limited detectable features. Strong co-occurrence of HLA alleles, especially DR and DQ, made assigning TCR associations to individual alleles difficult. The earlier analysis of 587 of the donors excluded roughly 16 rarely observed V segments, including chromosome 9 orphons, because counts were too low. Roughly uniform sequencing depth across donors was assumed in presence/absence analyses, although this assumption may not hold. The only immune exposure information available for the cohort was CMV serostatus. The 87-base-pair reads could not distinguish some IMGT-functional V segments, including TRBV6-2 and TRBV6-3, so those segments were excluded. Several of the top co-occurrence clusters appeared to be linked to parvovirus B19, influenza, CMV and Epstein-Barr virus, according to a later analysis. In a later genetic analysis, fewer N-insertions in productive TCRs were reported among donors in an Asian-associated ancestry cluster than the approximately 630-donor mean. The authors suggested that the approach could potentially be generalized to other disease states and immunological phenotypes.

The library was made by the immunoSEQ multiplex PCR assay. For the multiplex PCR, a mixture combining 60 forward primers for TCR Vbeta segments and 13 reverse primers for TCR Jbeta segments was used. A multiplex PCR assay on genomic DNA amplified the CDR3 region of rearranged TCR beta genes. The amplified TCR beta libraries were sequenced on the Illumina HiSeq System as 87-base-pair reads. The paper's processing steps were these. Across the roughly 700 repertoires, a later analysis counted tens of millions of unique TCR beta chains, roughly 11 million of which were shared by at least two donors. Raw reads were error-corrected and collapsed into unique sequences by a nearest-neighbor algorithm in which closely related sequences were merged to remove PCR and sequencing errors. Alignment of CDR3 sequences to IMGT reference sequences was used to assign V, D and J gene segments. For a sequence to be retained, at least a six-nucleotide match to both a V gene segment and a J gene segment was required. A rearrangement counted as productive if the CDR3 had no stop codons and remained in frame with V and J, and every other rearrangement counted as non-productive. Following IMGT convention, CDR3 was defined as the stretch from the second conserved V-encoded cysteine to the conserved J-encoded phenylalanine. The earlier analysis of 500 to 750 of the donors excluded any sequence lacking an unambiguous match to a single V gene segment. An earlier analysis of some 500 of the donors classified V segments as functional when productive rearrangements were above 56.7% and as segregating when the standard deviation between donors was above 5%. To diagnose cytomegalovirus status from the catalog of TCR beta chain sequences, a statistical classification framework was built. V and J gene assignment, in a later analysis, came from comparing TCR nucleotide sequences with IMGT/GENE-DB human TR gene sequences. The TCRdist pipeline was used in a later analysis to assign CDR3 sequences and most-parsimonious VDJ recombination scenarios. In a later analysis, every TCR beta chain was defined by the combination of its CDR3 amino acid sequence and its V-gene family, and reads without a unique V-gene family were dropped. To address suspected cross-contamination and a sequencing artifact, a later analysis removed 592 highly shared, low-generation-probability nucleotide sequences. For each public chain, a later analysis derived a clonal expansion index from normalized ranks of inferred template counts within each repertoire. A later analysis computed generation probabilities with a VDJ recombination model fitted to out-of-frame rearrangements, and checked the results against IGoR. A later analysis scored TCR-TCR, TCR-HLA and TCR-CMV co-occurrence with hypergeometric tests, applying a repertoire-size bias correction to TCR pairs. A later analysis estimated false discovery rates by permuting HLA or CMV assignments 20 times. A later analysis grouped co-occurring TCRs with DBSCAN, adding TCRdist sequence similarity when clustering within HLA-allele-positive subsets. Repertoires with fewer than 30,000 or more than 120,000 public chains, plus five repertoires with anomalous nucleotide sharing, were excluded from co-occurrence clustering. Imported from immuneACCESS, the table was reduced by TCRdb to in-frame sequences with V and J called. These copies leave out some clones; in studies compared against another copy, an unresolved V gene accounts for under half, and the cause of the remainder is not known. V and J calls and clone size are those listed in that table; D and trimming were worked out from the DNA. For this sample the table gives approximately 200,000 clones, of which 70% to 85% were detected only once. Roughly 0.1% of the sample rests with the top ten.

In total, about 650 healthy bone marrow donors made up the cohort. All cohort members were sampled while nominally healthy, although unrecorded immune exposures were likely present. The donor was CMV seronegative and belonged to the group of more than 300 seronegative cohort members. Each donor provided a peripheral blood sample, and peripheral blood mononuclear cells were used for TCR beta sequencing. The Qiagen DNeasy Blood Extraction Kit was used to extract genomic DNA from the blood cell samples. This TCR was sampled from a boy aged 2 to 10 in good health and CMV-seronegative. The chain couples TRBV5-1 to TRBJ2-3, and 11 junctional nucleotides match TRBD2. The sequenced sample consisted of PBMCs. The CDR3: CASSLVIAGGPGSTDTQYF. In nucleotides, the sequence is TGCGCCAGCAGCTTGGTAATAGCGGGGGGGCCGGGAAGCACAGATACGCAGTATTTT.